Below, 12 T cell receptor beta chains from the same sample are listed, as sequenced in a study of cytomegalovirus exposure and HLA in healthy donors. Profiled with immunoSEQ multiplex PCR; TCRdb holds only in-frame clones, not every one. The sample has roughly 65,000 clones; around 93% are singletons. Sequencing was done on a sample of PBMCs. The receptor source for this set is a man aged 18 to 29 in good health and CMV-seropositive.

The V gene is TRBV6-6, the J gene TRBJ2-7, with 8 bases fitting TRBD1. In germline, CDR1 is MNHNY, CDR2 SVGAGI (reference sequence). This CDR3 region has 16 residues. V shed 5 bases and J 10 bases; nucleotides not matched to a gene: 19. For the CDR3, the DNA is TGTGCCAGCAGTACTCAAACCGGGACAGGTACTAGGTTACAGTACTTC. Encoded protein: CASSTQTGTGTRLQYF.

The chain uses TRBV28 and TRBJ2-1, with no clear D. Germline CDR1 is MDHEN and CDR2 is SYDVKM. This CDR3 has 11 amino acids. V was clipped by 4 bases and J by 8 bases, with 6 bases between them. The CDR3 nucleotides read TGTGCCAGCAGTTACGGAGATGAGCAGTTCTTC. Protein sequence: CASSYGDEQFF.

CDR3 DNA: TGTGCCAGTAGTATAGCGGCAGGCGTGAACACTGAAGCTTTCTTT. It encodes CASSIAAGVNTEAFF. V is TRBV19 and J is TRBJ1-1; no clear D. The CDR3 is 15 residues long. Between the trimmed V and J ends, which lost 1 base and 0 bases, there was a span of 9 bases. From germline, CDR1 is LNHDA and CDR2 SQIVND (reference sequence).

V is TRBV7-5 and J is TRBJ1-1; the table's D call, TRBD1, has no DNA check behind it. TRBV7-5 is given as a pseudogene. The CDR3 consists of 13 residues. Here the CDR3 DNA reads TGTGCCAGAAGCACGGACAGGGAGAGTGAAGCTTTCTTT. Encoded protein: CARSTDRESEAFF.

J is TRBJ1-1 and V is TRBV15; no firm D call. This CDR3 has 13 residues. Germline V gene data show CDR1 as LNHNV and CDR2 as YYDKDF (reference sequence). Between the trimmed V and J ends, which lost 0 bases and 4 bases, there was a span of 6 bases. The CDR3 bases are TGTGCCACCAGCAGAGATGTCGGCACTGAAGCTTTCTTT. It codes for CATSRDVGTEAFF.

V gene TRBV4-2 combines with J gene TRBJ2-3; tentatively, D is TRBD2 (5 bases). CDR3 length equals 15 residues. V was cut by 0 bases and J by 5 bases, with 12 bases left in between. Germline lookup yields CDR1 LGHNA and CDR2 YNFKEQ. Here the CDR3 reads CASSQDRAAGDTQYF. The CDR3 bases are TGTGCCAGCAGCCAAGATCGAGCGGCAGGAGATACGCAGTATTTT.

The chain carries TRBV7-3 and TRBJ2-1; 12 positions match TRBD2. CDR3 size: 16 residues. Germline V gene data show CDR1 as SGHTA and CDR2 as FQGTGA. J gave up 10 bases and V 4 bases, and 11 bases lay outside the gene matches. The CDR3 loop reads CASSSLAGGGGGEQFF. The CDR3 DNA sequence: TGTGCCAGCAGCTCCCTAGCGGGGGGGGGAGGAGGGGAGCAGTTCTTC. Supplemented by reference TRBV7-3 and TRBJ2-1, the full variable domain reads GAGVSQTPSNKVTEKGKYVELRCDPISGHTALYWYRQSLGQGPEFLIYFQGTGAADDSGLPNDRFFAVRPEGSVSTLKIQRTERGDSAVYLCASSSLAGGGGGEQFFGPGTRLTVL.

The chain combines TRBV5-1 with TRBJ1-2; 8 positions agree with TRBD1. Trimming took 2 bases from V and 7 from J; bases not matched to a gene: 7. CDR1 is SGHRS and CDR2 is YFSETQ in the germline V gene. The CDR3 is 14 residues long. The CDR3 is CASSFGQGQPGYTF. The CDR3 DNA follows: TGCGCCAGCAGCTTCGGACAGGGCCAGCCTGGCTACACCTTC.

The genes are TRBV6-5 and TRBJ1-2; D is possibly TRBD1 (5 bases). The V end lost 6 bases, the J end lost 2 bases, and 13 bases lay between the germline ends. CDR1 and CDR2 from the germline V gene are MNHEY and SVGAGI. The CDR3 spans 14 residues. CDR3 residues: CASSPGHSNYGYTF. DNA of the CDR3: TGTGCCAGCAGCCCCGGACACTCGAACTATGGCTACACCTTC.

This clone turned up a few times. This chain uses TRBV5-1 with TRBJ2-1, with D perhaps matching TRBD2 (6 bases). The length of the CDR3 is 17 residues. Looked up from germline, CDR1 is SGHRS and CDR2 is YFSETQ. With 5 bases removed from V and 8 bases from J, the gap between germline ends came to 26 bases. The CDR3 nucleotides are TGCGCCAGCAGGGCCGGCTTCGGGAGTCGGGGCGGCGATGAGCAGTTCTTC. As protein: CASRAGFGSRGGDEQFF.

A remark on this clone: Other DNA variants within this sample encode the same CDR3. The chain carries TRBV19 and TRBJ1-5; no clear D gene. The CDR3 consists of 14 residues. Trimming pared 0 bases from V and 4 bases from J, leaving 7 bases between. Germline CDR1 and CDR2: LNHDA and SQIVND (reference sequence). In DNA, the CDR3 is TGTGCCAGTAGTATAGATCGAGGGAATCAGCCCCAGCATTTT. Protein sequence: CASSIDRGNQPQHF.

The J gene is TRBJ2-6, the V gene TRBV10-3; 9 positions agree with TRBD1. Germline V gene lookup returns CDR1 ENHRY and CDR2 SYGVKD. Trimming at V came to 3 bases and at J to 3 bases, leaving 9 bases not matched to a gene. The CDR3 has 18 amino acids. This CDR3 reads CAISERGDRVVGANVLTF. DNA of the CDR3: TGTGCCATCAGTGAAAGAGGGGACAGGGTAGTTGGGGCCAACGTCCTGACTTTC.